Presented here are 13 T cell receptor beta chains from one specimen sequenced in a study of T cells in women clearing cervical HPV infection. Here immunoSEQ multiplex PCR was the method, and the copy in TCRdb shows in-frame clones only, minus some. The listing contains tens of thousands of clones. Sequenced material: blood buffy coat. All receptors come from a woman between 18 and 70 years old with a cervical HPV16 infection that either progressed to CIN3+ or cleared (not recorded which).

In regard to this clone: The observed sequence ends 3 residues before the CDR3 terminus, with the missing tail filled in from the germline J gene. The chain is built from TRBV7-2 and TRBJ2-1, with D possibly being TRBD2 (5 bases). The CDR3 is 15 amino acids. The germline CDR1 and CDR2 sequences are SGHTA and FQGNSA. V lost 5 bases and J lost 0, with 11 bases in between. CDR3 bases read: TGTGCCAGCAGCCAAGGAACTAGCTCCTACAATGAG. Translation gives CASSQGTSSYNE. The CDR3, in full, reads CASSQGTSSYNEQFF.

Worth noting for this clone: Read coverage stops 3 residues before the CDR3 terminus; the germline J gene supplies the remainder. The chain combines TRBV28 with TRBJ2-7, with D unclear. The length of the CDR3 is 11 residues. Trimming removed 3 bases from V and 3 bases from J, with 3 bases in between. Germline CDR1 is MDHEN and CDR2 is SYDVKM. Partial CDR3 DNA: TGTGCCAGCAGTTTGTACTACGAG. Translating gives CASSLYYE. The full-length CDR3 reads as CASSLYYEQYF.

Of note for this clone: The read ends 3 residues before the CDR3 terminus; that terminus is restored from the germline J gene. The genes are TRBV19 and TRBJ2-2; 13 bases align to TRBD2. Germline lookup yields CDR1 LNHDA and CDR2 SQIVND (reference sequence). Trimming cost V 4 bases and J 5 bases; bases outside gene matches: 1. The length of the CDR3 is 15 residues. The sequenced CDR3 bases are TGTGCCAGTAGTAGGACTAGCGGGAGTACCGGGGAG. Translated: CASSRTSGSTGE. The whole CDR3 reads CASSRTSGSTGELFF.

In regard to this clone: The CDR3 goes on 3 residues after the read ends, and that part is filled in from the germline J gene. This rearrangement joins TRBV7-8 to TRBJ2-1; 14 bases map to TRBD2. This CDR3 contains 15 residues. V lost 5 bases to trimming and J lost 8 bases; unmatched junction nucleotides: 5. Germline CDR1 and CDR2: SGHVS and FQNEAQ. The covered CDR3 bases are TGTGCCAGCAGCCCGACGGGACTAGCGGGAGATGAG. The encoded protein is CASSPTGLAGDE. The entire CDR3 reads CASSPTGLAGDEQFF.

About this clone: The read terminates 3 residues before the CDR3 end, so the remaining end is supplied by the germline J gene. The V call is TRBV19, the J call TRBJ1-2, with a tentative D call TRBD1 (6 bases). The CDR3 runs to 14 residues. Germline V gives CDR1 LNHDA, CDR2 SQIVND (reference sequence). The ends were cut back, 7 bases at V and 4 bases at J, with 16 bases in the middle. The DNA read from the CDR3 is TGTGCCAGTATCGGACAGCCTAGACCCTATGGC. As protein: CASIGQPRPYG. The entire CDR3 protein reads CASIGQPRPYGYTF. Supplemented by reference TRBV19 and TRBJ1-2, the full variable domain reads DGGITQSPKYLFRKEGQNVTLSCEQNLNHDAMYWYRQDPGQGLRLIYYSQIVNDFQKGDIAEGYSVSREKKESFPLTVTSAQKNPTAFYLCASIGQPRPYGYTFGSGTRLTVV.

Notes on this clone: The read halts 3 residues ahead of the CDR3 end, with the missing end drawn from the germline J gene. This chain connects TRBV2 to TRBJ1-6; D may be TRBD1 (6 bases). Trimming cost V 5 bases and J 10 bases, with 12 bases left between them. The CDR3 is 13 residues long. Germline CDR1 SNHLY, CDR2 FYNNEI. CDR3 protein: CASSQQGGSPLHF. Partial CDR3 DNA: TGTGCCAGCAGTCAACAGGGTGGATCACCC.

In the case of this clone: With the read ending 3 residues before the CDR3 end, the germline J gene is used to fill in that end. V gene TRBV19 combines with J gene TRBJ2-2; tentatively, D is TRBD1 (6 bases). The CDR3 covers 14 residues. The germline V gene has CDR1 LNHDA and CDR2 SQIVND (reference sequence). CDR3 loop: CASSQGTGNSPLFF. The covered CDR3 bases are TGTGCCAGTAGTCAGGGGACGGGGAATTCACCG.

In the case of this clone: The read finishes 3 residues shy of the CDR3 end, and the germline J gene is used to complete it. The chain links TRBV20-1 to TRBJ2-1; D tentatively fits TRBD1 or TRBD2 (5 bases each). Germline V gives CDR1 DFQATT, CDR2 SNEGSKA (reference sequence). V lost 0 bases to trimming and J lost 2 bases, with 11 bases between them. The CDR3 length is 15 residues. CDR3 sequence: CSARDKGSTYNEQFF. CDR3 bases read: TGCAGTGCTAGAGATAAGGGGAGTACCTACAATGAG.

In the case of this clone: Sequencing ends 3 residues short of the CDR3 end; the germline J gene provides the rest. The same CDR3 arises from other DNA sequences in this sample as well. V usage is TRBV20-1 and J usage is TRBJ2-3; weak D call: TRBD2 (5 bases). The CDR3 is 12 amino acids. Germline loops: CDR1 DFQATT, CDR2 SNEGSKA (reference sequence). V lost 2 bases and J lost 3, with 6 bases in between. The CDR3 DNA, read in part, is TGCAGTGCTAGACGGGGTACAGATACG. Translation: CSARRGTDT. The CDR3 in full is CSARRGTDTQYF.

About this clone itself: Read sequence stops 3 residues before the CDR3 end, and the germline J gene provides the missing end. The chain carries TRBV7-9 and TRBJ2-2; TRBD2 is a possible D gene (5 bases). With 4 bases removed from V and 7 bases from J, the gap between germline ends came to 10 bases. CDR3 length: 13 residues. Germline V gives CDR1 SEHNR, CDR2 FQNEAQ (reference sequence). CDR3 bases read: TGTGCCAGCAGCTCCCTCGAGGGCGGGGAG. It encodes CASSSLEGGE. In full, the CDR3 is CASSSLEGGELFF.

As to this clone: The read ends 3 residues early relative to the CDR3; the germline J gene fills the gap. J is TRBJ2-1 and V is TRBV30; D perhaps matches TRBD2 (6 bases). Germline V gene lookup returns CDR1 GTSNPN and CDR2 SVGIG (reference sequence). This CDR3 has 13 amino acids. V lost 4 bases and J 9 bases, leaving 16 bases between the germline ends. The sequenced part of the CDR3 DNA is TGTGCCTGGAAGAGAGGGCAGGGAGGTGAG. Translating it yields CAWKRGQGGE. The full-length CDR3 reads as CAWKRGQGGEQFF.

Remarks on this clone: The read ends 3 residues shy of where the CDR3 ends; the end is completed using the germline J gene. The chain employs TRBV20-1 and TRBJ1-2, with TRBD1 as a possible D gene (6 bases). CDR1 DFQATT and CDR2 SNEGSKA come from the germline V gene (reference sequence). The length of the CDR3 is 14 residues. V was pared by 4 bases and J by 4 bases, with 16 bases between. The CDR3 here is CSATGSQGSYGYTF. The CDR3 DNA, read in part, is TGCAGTGCTACAGGGTCCCAGGGGAGCTATGGC.

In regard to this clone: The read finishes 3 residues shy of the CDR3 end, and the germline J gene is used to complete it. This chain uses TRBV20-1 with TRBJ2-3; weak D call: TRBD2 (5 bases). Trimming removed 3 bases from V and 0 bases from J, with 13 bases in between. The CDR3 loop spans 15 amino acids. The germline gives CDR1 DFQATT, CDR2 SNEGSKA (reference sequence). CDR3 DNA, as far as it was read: TGCAGTGCTAGTGCAGGAGGAATTAGCACAGATACG. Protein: CSASAGGISTDT. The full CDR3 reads CSASAGGISTDTQYF.